This T cell receptor (beta chain) was retrieved from a study of T cell responses to AZD1222 COVID-19 vaccine. Study conclusions and caveats: An increase in Spike-specific TCR breadth and depth was observed after two AZD1222 doses. Regions 160-218 and 743-854 held dominance among vaccine-associated CD4 TCRs, which spanned spike. Females made up more of the donors, who were largely white British, and clonal diversity may have come out too low.

About this clone itself: What it recognizes is unknown.

This CDR3 comprises 12 residues. Germline CDR1 is SGHAT and CDR2 is FQNNGV. V gave up 2 bases and J gave up 7 bases, with 8 bases separating them. Libraries were prepared by immunoSEQ multiplex PCR; TCRdb keeps only in-frame clonotypes and omits some of them. The sample has 150,000 to 180,000 clones; less than 90% are singletons. This chain uses TRBV11-2 with TRBJ1-1, with D hard to call. Sequenced material: peripheral blood, taken on day 0 of MenACWY control vaccination. This sequence was found in an adult in good health. Here the CDR3 DNA reads TGTGCCAGCAGCTTAACGCCAGGTGAAGCTTTCTTT. This gives the protein CASSLTPGEAFF.